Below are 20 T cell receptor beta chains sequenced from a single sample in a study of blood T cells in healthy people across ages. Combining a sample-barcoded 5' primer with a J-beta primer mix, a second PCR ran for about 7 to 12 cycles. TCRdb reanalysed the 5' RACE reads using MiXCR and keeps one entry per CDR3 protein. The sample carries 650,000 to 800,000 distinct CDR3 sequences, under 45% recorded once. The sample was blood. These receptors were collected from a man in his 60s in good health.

The CDR3 sequence: CASSGAGGPNEKLFF. CDR3 nucleotide sequence: TGCGCCAGCAGCGGGGCGGGAGGCCCTAATGAAAAACTGTTTTTT. The chain combines TRBV5-1 with TRBJ1-4; TRBD1 might be the D (5 bases). The length of the CDR3 is 15 residues. V lost 4 bases and J 3 bases, leaving 13 bases between the germline ends. Germline CDR1 reads SGHRS; CDR2 reads YFSETQ.

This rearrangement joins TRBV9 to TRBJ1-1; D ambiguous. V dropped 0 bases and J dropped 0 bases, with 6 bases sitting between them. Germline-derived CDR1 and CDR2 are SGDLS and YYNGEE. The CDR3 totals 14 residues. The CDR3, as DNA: TGTGCCAGCAGCGTAGCCCCCATGAACACTGAAGCTTTCTTT. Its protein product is CASSVAPMNTEAFF.

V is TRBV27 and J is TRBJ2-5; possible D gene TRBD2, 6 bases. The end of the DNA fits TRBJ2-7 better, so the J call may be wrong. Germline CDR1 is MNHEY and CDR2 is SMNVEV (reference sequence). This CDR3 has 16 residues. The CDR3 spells CASSLSYRGKGYEQYF. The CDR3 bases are TGTGCCAGCAGTTTATCATACCGGGGGAAGGGCTACGAGCAGTACTTC.

Here the CDR3 reads CASSLGGAPSTDTQYF. DNA for the CDR3: TGCGCCAGCAGCTTGGGGGGGGCGCCTAGCACAGATACGCAGTATTTT. The chain couples TRBV5-1 to TRBJ2-3; D tentatively fits TRBD1 or TRBD2 (6 bases each). Germline CDR1 and CDR2: SGHRS and YFSETQ. The CDR3 consists of 16 residues. With 0 bases removed from V and 0 bases from J, the gap between germline ends came to 11 bases.

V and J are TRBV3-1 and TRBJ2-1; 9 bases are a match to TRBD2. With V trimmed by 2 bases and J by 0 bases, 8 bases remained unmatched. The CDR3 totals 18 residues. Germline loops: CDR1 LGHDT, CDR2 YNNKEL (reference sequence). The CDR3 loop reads CASSQLAGQLFSYNEQFF. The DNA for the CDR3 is TGTGCCAGCAGCCAACTAGCGGGGCAGTTATTCTCCTACAATGAGCAGTTCTTC.

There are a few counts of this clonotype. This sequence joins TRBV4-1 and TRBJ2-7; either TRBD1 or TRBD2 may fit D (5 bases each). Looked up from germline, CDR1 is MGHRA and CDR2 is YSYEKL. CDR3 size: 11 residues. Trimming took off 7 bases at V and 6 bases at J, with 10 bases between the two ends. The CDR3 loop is CASNRGPEQYF. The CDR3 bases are TGCGCCAGCAACCGGGGACCCGAGCAGTACTTC.

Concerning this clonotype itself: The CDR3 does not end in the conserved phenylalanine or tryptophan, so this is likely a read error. This chain's CDR3 is CASSLVAGKTYEQYL. For the CDR3, the DNA is TGTGCCAGCAGCTTAGTCGCGGGGAAAACCTACGAGCAGTACCTC. The J gene is TRBJ2-7, the V gene TRBV7-2; D is possibly TRBD2 (6 bases). Germline-derived CDR1 and CDR2 are SGHTA and FQGNSA. Trimming pared 1 base from V and 2 bases from J, leaving 12 bases between. The CDR3 runs to 15 residues.

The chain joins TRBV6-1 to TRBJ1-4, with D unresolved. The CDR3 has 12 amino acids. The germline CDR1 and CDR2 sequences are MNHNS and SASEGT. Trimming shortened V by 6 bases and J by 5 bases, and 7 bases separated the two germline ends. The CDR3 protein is CASSAPNEKLFF. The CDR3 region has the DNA TGTGCCAGCAGCGCACCGAATGAAAAACTGTTTTTT.

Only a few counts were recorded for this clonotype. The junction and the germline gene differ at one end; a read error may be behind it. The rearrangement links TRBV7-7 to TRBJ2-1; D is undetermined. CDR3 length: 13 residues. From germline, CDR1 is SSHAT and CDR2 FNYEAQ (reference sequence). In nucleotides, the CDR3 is TGTGCTAGCAGCTCGCAGCTGGGTAATGAGCAGTTCTTC. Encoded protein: CASSSQLGNEQFF.

The CDR3 DNA sequence: TGTGCCAGCAGTAATACCGGGACAGGAGACCCTTCCGGGGCCAACGTCCTGACTTTC. Translation gives CASSNTGTGDPSGANVLTF. The chain has TRBV25-1 and TRBJ2-6; 8 bases map to TRBD1. V was clipped by 5 bases and J by 4 bases; unmatched bases: 16. CDR1 and CDR2 (germline): MGHDK, SYGVNS. The length of the CDR3 is 19 residues.

CDR3 residues: CASSGQKVRAQETQYF. The CDR3 DNA follows: TGCGCCAGCAGTGGACAGAAGGTCCGAGCCCAAGAGACCCAGTACTTC. The chain couples TRBV5-1 to TRBJ2-7; a weak D match, TRBD1 (6 bases). TRBJ2-5 explains the end of the DNA better; the J call may be wrong. The CDR3 loop spans 16 amino acids. The germline V gene has CDR1 SGHRS and CDR2 YFSETQ.

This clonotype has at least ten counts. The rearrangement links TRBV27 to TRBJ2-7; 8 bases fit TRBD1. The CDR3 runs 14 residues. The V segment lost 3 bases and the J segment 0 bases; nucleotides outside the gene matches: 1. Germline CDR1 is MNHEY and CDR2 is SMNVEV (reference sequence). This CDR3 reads CASSLDRASYEQYF. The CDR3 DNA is TGTGCCAGCAGTTTGGACAGGGCCTCCTACGAGCAGTACTTC.

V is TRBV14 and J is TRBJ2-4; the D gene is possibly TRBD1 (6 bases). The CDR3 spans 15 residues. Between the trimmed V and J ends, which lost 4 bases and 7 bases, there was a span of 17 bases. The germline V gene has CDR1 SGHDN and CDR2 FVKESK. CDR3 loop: CASSPTWGTRNIQYF. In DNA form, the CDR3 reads TGTGCCAGCAGCCCGACCTGGGGGACACGGAACATTCAGTACTTC.

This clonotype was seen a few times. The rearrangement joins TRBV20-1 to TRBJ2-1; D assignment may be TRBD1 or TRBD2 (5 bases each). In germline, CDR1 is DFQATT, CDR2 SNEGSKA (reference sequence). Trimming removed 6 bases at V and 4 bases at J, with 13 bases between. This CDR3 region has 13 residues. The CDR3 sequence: CSASRDVYNEQFF. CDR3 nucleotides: TGCAGTGCGAGTCGGGACGTTTACAATGAGCAGTTCTTC.

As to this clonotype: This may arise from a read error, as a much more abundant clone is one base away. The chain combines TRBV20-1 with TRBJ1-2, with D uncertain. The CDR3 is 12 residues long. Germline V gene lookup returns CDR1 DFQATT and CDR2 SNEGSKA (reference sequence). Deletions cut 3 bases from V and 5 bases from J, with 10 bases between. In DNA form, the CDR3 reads TGCAGTGCTAGGTATCAGTTTTATGGCTACACCTTC. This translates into CSARYQFYGYTF.

The CDR3 DNA sequence: TGTGCCAGCAGCTTGACAGCGGGGGTCGCCGGGGAGCTGTTTTTT. Its protein product is CASSLTAGVAGELFF. The rearrangement uses TRBV5-5 and TRBJ2-2, with 8 bases identical to TRBD2. V lost 1 base to trimming and J lost 6 bases; unmatched junction nucleotides: 5. CDR3 length equals 15 residues. CDR1 and CDR2 from the germline V gene are SGHKS and YYEKEE (reference sequence).

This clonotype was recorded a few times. In nucleotides, the CDR3 is TGCGCCAGCAGCCAAGATAAACGGCGGGGCTCCTACAATGAGCAGTTCTTC. Its translation is CASSQDKRRGSYNEQFF. This chain connects TRBV4-3 to TRBJ2-1, with D perhaps matching TRBD2 (6 bases). This CDR3 has 17 amino acids. The ends were cut back, 0 bases at V and 0 bases at J, with 12 bases in the middle. From germline, CDR1 is LGHNA and CDR2 YSLEER.

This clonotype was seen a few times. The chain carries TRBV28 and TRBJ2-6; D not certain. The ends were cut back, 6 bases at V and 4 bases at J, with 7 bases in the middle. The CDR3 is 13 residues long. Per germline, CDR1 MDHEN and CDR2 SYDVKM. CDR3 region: CASSHLGANVLTF. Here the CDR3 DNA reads TGTGCCAGCAGCCATTTGGGGGCCAACGTCCTGACTTTC.

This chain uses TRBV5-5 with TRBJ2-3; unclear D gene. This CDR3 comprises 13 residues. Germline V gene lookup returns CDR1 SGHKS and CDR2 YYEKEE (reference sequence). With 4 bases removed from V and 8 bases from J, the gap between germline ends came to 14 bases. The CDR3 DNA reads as TGTGCCAGCAGCCCGGTGGGCTCAGGTACGCAGTATTTT. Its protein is CASSPVGSGTQYF.

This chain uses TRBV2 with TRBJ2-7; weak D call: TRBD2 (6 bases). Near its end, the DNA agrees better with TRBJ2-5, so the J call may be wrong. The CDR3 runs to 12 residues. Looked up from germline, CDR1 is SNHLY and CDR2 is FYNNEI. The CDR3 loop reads CATLAGRETQYF. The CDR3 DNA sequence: TGTGCCACTCTGGCAGGGAGGGAGACCCAGTACTTC.